The present T cell receptor beta chain was sequenced within a study of T cell responses to AZD1222 COVID-19 vaccine. Study overall: Pooled samples include second doses given at about 4 or 12 weeks.

This clone appeared a single time. With 6 bases clipped from V and 2 bases from J, the junction kept 4 bases outside the gene matches. Germline V lookup: CDR1 MNHEY, CDR2 SVGAGI. This CDR3 spans 14 amino acids. Profiled with immunoSEQ multiplex PCR; TCRdb holds only in-frame clones, not every one. The data contain roughly 130,000 clones, around 90% of them singletons. The sequence was obtained from an adult in good health. The gene calls are TRBV6-5 and TRBJ1-2; 9 positions match TRBD1. The specimen was peripheral blood, collected on day 0 of AZD1222 vaccination. The CDR3 coding sequence is TGTGCCAGCAGGCGACAGGGGGAAAACTATGGCTACACCTTC. Translation gives CASRRQGENYGYTF.